This entry concerns a single TCR beta chain. What it binds is unknown. The length of the CDR3 is 14 residues. V was pared by 1 base and J by 3 bases, with 9 bases between. From germline, CDR1 is SEHNR and CDR2 FQNEAQ (reference sequence). This specimen belongs to a study of T cell repertoires in cytomegalovirus infection. Via MiXCR, TCRdb re-called the reads, giving one row per CDR3 protein. Of some 560,000 distinct CDR3 sequences in the sample, about 40% were seen once. Specimen: cultured PBMCs, collected from culture after CMV antigen stimulation. The chain links TRBV7-9 to TRBJ1-2; no firm D call. This TCR was recovered from a human donor in good health (CMV status not recorded). Some clones in this sample may be carry-over from other donors' samples. CDR3 in amino acids: CASSLESLHYGYTF. The CDR3 DNA follows: TGTGCCAGCAGCTTAGAAAGTCTGCACTATGGCTACACCTTC.